The 20 T cell receptor beta chains in this list originate from one sample, sequenced in a study of early T cells in non-severe SARS-CoV-2 infection. TCRdb ran MiXCR on the 5' RACE reads and lists one entry per CDR3 protein. The sample lists 65,000 to 95,000 distinct CDR3 sequences; approximately 5% were seen once. Source: whole blood, taken at baseline. The receptor set was obtained from an adult who was a healthcare worker with PCR-confirmed SARS-CoV-2 infection or an uninfected control (not recorded which).

The J gene is TRBJ2-5, the V gene TRBV7-2; 8 bases are a match to TRBD2. The CDR3 extends over 16 amino acids. Germline V gives CDR1 SGHTA, CDR2 FQGNSA. The trim removed 0 bases at V and 4 bases at J, leaving 7 bases unmatched. CDR3 nucleotide sequence: TGTGCCAGCAGCTTAGCTCTAGCGGGCTACGGAGAGACCCAGTACTTC. Its translation: CASSLALAGYGETQYF.

This chain connects TRBV7-3 to TRBJ1-3; D is undetermined. The ends were cut back, 2 bases at V and 4 bases at J, with 15 bases in the middle. The CDR3 has 16 residues. CDR1 is SGHTA, CDR2 FQGTGA, per germline. Written as DNA, the CDR3 is TGTGCCAGCAGCTTATCGTCCCCCCGATCAGGAAACACCATATATTTT. This codes for CASSLSSPRSGNTIYF.

This clonotype was detected many times. The J gene is TRBJ1-1, the V gene TRBV7-9, with a possible D match to TRBD1 (5 bases). Germline-derived CDR1 and CDR2 are SEHNR and FQNEAQ (reference sequence). This CDR3 comprises 15 residues. The V gene lost 5 bases and the J gene lost 4 bases, with 17 bases spanning the gap. The CDR3 sequence is CASSVTGRLGTEAFF. The DNA for the CDR3 is TGTGCCAGCAGCGTTACGGGACGGCTAGGCACTGAAGCTTTCTTT.

The V and J genes are TRBV6-1 and TRBJ1-1; no clear D gene. CDR1 is MNHNS and CDR2 is SASEGT in the germline V gene. V shed 3 bases and J shed 5 bases, with 4 bases lying between them. This CDR3 contains 11 residues. The CDR3 DNA reads TGTGCCAGCAGTGATCGGACTGAAGCTTTCTTT. It specifies CASSDRTEAFF.

This clonotype showed up many times. The genes are TRBV6-5 and TRBJ1-1, with a weak D call TRBD1 (6 bases). CDR1 and CDR2 (germline): MNHEY, SVGAGI. This CDR3 spans 15 amino acids. Trimming removed 3 bases at V and 5 bases at J, with 16 bases between. For the CDR3, the DNA is TGTGCCAGCAGTTATTACATGACAGGACGGACTGAAGCTTTCTTT. Translation: CASSYYMTGRTEAFF.

The rearrangement uses TRBV14 and TRBJ1-5, with D perhaps matching TRBD1 (6 bases). V was clipped by 9 bases and J by 2 bases, with 14 bases between them. Germline CDR1 SGHDN, CDR2 FVKESK. The CDR3 length is 14 residues. The CDR3 coding sequence is TGTGCCAGGGGAGGGGGAAGCGGCAATCAGCCCCAGCATTTT. Residues: CARGGGSGNQPQHF.

This clonotype was detected many times. The chain joins TRBV20-1 to TRBJ2-7; D uncertain. The V and J ends lost 3 bases and 2 bases respectively, with 17 bases between them. Germline CDR1 and CDR2: DFQATT and SNEGSKA (reference sequence). The CDR3 runs 15 residues. In nucleotides, the CDR3 is TGCAGTGCTAGTAGGATCGCTTCCGGAGCCTACGAGCAGTACTTC. Translating it yields CSASRIASGAYEQYF.

This clonotype has ten or more counts. The chain joins TRBV5-3 to TRBJ2-1; 10 nucleotides align to TRBD2. TRBV5-3 is known as an ORF, though its function is uncertain. The trim removed 0 bases at V and 5 bases at J, leaving 5 bases unmatched. CDR3 length equals 16 residues. The CDR3 DNA is TGTGCCAGAAGCTTGGGACCGGGACTAGCGAACAATGAGCAGTTCTTC. Its protein product is CARSLGPGLANNEQFF.

The V and J genes are TRBV7-3 and TRBJ2-3, with a possible D match to TRBD2 (7 bases). V lost 5 bases and J lost 0, with 12 bases in between. Germline loops: CDR1 SGHTA, CDR2 FQGTGA. The CDR3 loop spans 15 amino acids. As DNA, the CDR3 is TGTGCCAGCAGCCCGGGGGGACATAGCACAGATACGCAGTATTTT. Encoded protein: CASSPGGHSTDTQYF.

In this sample, this clonotype turned up a few times. The CDR3: CASRLALNEQFF. The CDR3 coding sequence is TGTGCCAGCAGGTTAGCCCTCAATGAGCAGTTCTTC. J is TRBJ2-1 and V is TRBV28; D call uncertain. Trimming cost V 6 bases and J 6 bases, with 9 bases left between them. The CDR3 has 12 residues. Germline CDR1 MDHEN, CDR2 SYDVKM. The whole variable domain, remainder taken from reference TRBV28 and TRBJ2-1, is DVKVTQSSRYLVKRTGEKVFLECVQDMDHENMFWYRQDPGLGLRLIYFSYDVKMKEKGDIPEGYSVSREKKERFSLILESASTNQTSMYLCASRLALNEQFFGPGTRLTVL.

V is TRBV30 and J is TRBJ1-4, with D perhaps matching TRBD1 (6 bases). V was shortened by 4 bases and J by 6 bases, with 12 bases between the two germline ends. CDR3 size: 13 residues. CDR1 and CDR2 from the germline V gene are GTSNPN and SVGIG (reference sequence). CDR3 loop: CAWNPTGYEKLFF. CDR3 sequence (DNA): TGTGCCTGGAATCCGACAGGTTATGAAAAACTGTTTTTT. The entire variable domain, with the rest obtained from reference TRBV30 and TRBJ1-4, is as follows: SQTIHQWPATLVQPVGSPLSLECTVEGTSNPNLYWYRQAAGRGLQLLFYSVGIGQISSEVPQNLSASRPQDRQFILSSKKLLLSDSGFYLCAWNPTGYEKLFFGSGTQLSVL.

At least ten counts were recorded for this clonotype. The chain links TRBV18 to TRBJ1-2; TRBD1 matches at 9 bases. CDR1 is KGHSH and CDR2 is LQKENI in the germline V gene. The CDR3 loop spans 14 amino acids. V lost 3 bases, J lost 2 bases, and 1 base stayed unmatched. The CDR3 DNA sequence: TGTGCCAGCTCACCCGACAGGGGGAACTATGGCTACACCTTC. Its translation is CASSPDRGNYGYTF. Full variable domain (rest looked up from reference TRBV18 and TRBJ1-2): NAGVMQNPRHLVRRRGQEARLRCSPMKGHSHVYWYRQLPEEGLKFMVYLQKENIIDESGMPKERFSAEFPKEGPSILRIQQVVRGDSAAYFCASSPDRGNYGYTFGSGTRLTVV.

This sequence joins TRBV27 and TRBJ2-7, with 7 bases aligning to TRBD1. This CDR3 contains 16 residues. CDR1 and CDR2 (germline): MNHEY, SMNVEV (reference sequence). With 4 bases clipped from V and 2 bases from J, the junction kept 11 bases outside the gene matches. The CDR3 DNA follows: TGTGCCAGCAGTTCCTCGACAGGGACCGCGGCCTACGAGCAGTACTTC. Translating gives CASSSSTGTAAYEQYF.

This clonotype was seen at least ten times. The J gene is TRBJ2-1, the V gene TRBV6-2 or TRBV6-3, with 10 bases lining up with TRBD2. In germline, CDR1 is MNHEY, CDR2 SVGEGT. J gave up 4 bases and V 7 bases, and 10 bases lay outside the gene matches. CDR3 size: 16 residues. The CDR3 sequence is CASNAPLAGLYNEQFF. The DNA of the CDR3 is TGTGCCAGCAACGCCCCACTAGCGGGACTATACAATGAGCAGTTCTTC.

This clonotype was picked up many times. The rearrangement uses TRBV29-1 and TRBJ2-4, with D uncertain. The length of the CDR3 is 12 residues. The V end lost 6 bases, the J end lost 6 bases, and 12 bases lay between the germline ends. In germline, CDR1 is SQVTM, CDR2 ANQGSEA. CDR3 in amino acids: CSVHRDSNIQYF. The CDR3 nucleotides are TGCAGCGTCCACAGAGACTCAAACATTCAGTACTTC.

This clonotype was counted many times. This sequence joins TRBV2 and TRBJ2-2; D uncertain. The CDR3 sequence is 13 residues long. CDR1 and CDR2 (germline): SNHLY, FYNNEI. V was clipped by 0 bases and J by 3 bases, with 2 bases between them. In DNA form, the CDR3 reads TGTGCCAGCAGTGAAGCTGACACCGGGGAGCTGTTTTTT. This sequence encodes CASSEADTGELFF. Full variable domain (rest looked up from reference TRBV2 and TRBJ2-2): EPEVTQTPSHQVTQMGQEVILRCVPISNHLYFYWYRQILGQKVEFLVSFYNNEISEKSEIFDDQFSVERPDGSNFTLKIRSTKLEDSAMYFCASSEADTGELFFGEGSRLTVL.

V usage is TRBV18 and J usage is TRBJ2-3; a possible D gene is TRBD2 (5 bases). Trimming removed 2 bases at V and 3 bases at J, with 9 bases between. The CDR3 is 14 residues long. CDR1 and CDR2 from the germline V gene are KGHSH and LQKENI. CDR3: CASSPNQRTDTQYF. The CDR3 coding sequence is TGTGCCAGCTCACCAAACCAGCGGACAGATACGCAGTATTTT.

A few counts support this clonotype. The chain employs TRBV7-6 and TRBJ2-2; 10 nucleotides match TRBD2. The germline gives CDR1 SGHVS, CDR2 FNYEAQ. The CDR3 has 16 residues. V shed 1 base and J 4 bases; nucleotides not matched to a gene: 3. The CDR3: CASSLDLAGVTGELFF. The CDR3 DNA sequence: TGTGCCAGCAGCTTAGACCTAGCGGGAGTCACCGGGGAGCTGTTTTTT.

This sequence joins TRBV12-3 or TRBV12-4 and TRBJ1-2; tentative D call: TRBD1 (5 bases). The CDR3 has 13 residues. V was clipped by 3 bases and J by 7 bases, with 12 bases between them. The CDR3, as DNA: TGTGCCAGCAGTTTCGCGGGGGTGATTGGCTACACCTTC. Translating it yields CASSFAGVIGYTF.

This clonotype was recorded at least ten times. V gene TRBV29-1 combines with J gene TRBJ2-1; D is perhaps TRBD1 or TRBD2 (5 bases each). Deletions cut 5 bases from V and 3 bases from J, with 23 bases between. CDR1 and CDR2 from the germline V gene are SQVTM and ANQGSEA. This CDR3 contains 17 residues. CDR3 coding DNA: TGCAGCGTTAGGGCCGGTAGAGGGGCCGGGTACTACAATGAGCAGTTCTTC. It translates to CSVRAGRGAGYYNEQFF.